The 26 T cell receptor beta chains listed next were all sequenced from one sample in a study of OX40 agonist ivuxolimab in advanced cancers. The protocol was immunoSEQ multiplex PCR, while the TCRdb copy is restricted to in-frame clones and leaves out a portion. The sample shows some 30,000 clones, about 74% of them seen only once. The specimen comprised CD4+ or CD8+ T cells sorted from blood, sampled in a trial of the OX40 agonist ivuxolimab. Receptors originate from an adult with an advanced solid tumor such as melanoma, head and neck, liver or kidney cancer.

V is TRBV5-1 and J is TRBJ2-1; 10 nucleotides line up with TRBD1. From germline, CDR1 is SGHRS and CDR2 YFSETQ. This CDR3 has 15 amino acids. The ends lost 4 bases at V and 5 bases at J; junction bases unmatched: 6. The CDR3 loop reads CASSGRTGGNNEQFF. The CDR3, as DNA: TGCGCCAGCAGCGGGCGGACAGGGGGTAACAATGAGCAGTTCTTC.

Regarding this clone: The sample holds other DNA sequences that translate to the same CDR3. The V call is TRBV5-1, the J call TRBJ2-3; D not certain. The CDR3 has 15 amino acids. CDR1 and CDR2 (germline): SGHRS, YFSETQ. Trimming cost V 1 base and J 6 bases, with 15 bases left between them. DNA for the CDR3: TGCGCCAGCAGCTTGAAGGTCCAAGACACGGATACGCAGTATTTT. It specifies CASSLKVQDTDTQYF.

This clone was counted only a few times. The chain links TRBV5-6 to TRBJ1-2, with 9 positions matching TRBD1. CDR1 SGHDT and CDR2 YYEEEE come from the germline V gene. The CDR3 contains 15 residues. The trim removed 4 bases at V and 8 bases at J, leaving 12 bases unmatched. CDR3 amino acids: CASSPYRGPGWGYTF. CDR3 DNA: TGTGCCAGCAGCCCTTACAGGGGGCCCGGCTGGGGCTACACCTTC.

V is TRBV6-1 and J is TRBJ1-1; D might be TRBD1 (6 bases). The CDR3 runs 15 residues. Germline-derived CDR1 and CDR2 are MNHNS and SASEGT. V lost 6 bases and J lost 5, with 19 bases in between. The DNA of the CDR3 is TGTGCCAGCAGCGGATACAGGGTAGAAGGGACTGAAGCTTTCTTT. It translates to CASSGYRVEGTEAFF.

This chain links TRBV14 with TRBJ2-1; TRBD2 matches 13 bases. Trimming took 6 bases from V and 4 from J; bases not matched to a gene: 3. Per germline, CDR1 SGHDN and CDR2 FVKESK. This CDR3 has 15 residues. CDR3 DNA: TGTGCCAGCAGAGCGGGACTAGCGGGATACAATGAGCAGTTCTTC. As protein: CASRAGLAGYNEQFF.

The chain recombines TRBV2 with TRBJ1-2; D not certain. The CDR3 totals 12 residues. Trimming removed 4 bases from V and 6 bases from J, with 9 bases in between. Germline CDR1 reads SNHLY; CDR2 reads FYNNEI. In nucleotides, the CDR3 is TGTGCCAGCAGTGGTACTGTTGATGGCTACACCTTC. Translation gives CASSGTVDGYTF.

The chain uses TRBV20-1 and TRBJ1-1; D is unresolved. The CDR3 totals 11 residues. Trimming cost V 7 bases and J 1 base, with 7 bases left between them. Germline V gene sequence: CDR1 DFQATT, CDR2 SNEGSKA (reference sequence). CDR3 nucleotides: TGCAGTGTCGAGAAGAACACTGAAGCTTTCTTT. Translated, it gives CSVEKNTEAFF.

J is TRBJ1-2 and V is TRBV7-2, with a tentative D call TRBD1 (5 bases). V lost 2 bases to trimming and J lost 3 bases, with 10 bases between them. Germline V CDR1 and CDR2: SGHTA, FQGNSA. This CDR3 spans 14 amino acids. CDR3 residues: CASSLLKGYYGYTF. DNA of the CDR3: TGTGCCAGCAGCTTACTGAAGGGGTACTATGGCTACACCTTC. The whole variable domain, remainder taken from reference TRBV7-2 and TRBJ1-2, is GAGVSQSPSNKVTEKGKDVELRCDPISGHTALYWYRQSLGQGLEFLIYFQGNSAPDKSGLPSDRFSAERTGGSVSTLTIQRTQQEDSAVYLCASSLLKGYYGYTFGSGTRLTVV.

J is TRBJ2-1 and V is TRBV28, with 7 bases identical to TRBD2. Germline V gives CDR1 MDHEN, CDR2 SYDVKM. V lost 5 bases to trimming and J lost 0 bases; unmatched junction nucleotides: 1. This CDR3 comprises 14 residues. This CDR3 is CASSGGDSYNEQFF. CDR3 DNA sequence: TGTGCCAGCAGTGGGGGGGACTCCTACAATGAGCAGTTCTTC.

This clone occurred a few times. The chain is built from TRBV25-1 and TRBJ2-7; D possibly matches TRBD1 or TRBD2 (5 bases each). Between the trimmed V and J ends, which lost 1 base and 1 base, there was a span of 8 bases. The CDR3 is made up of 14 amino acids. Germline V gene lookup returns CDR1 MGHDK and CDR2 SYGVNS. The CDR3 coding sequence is TGTGCCAGCAGTGAATGGGGGAAGTCCTACGAGCAGTACTTC. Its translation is CASSEWGKSYEQYF.

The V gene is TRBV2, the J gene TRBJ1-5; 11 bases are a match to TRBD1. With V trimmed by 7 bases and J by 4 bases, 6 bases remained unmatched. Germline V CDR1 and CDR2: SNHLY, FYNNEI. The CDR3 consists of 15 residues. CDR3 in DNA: TGTGCCAGCAAATCCGGGACAGGGGGAAATCAGCCCCAGCATTTT. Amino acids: CASKSGTGGNQPQHF.

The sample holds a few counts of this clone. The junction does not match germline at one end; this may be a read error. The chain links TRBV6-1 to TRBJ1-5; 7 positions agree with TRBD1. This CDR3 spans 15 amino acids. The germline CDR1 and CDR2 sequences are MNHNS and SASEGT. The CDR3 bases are TGTGCCATCAGTGAGTTAGGACAGGGCAATCAGCCCCAGCATTTT. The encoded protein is CAISELGQGNQPQHF.

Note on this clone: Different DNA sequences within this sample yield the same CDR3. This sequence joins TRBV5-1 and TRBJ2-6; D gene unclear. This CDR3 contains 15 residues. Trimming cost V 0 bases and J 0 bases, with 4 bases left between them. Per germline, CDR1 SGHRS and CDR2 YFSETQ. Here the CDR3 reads CASSLANSGANVLTF. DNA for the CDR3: TGCGCCAGCAGCTTGGCGAACTCTGGGGCCAACGTCCTGACTTTC.

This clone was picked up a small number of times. The CDR3 sequence is CASSLLGVLYEQYF. CDR3 nucleotides: TGTGCCAGCAGTTTATTAGGGGTACTCTACGAGCAGTACTTC. The rearrangement joins TRBV28 to TRBJ2-7, with D possibly being TRBD1 (5 bases). Germline V lookup: CDR1 MDHEN, CDR2 SYDVKM. The CDR3 spans 14 residues. Trimming stripped 1 base from V and 3 bases from J, with 10 bases between. Filled out from reference TRBV28 and TRBJ2-7, the complete variable domain reads DVKVTQSSRYLVKRTGEKVFLECVQDMDHENMFWYRQDPGLGLRLIYFSYDVKMKEKGDIPEGYSVSREKKERFSLILESASTNQTSMYLCASSLLGVLYEQYFGPGTRLTVT.

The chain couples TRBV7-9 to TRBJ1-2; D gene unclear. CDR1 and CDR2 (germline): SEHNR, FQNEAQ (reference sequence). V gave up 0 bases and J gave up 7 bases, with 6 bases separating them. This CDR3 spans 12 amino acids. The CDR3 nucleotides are TGTGCCAGCAGCTTAGCGACGGGTGGCTACACCTTC. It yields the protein CASSLATGGYTF.

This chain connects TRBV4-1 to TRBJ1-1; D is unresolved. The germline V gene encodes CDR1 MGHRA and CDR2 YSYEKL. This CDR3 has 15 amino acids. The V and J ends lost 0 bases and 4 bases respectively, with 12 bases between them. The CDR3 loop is CASSQEGVGGTEAFF. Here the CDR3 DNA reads TGCGCCAGCAGCCAAGAAGGAGTGGGAGGCACTGAAGCTTTCTTT.

The CDR3 spells CASSLKGTFGYTF. As DNA, the CDR3 is TGTGCCAGCAGCTTGAAGGGGACCTTTGGCTACACCTTC. This rearrangement joins TRBV2 to TRBJ1-2, with D possibly matching TRBD1 (5 bases). V lost 6 bases and J 7 bases, leaving 15 bases between the germline ends. CDR1 and CDR2 from the germline V gene are SNHLY and FYNNEI. The CDR3 consists of 13 residues.

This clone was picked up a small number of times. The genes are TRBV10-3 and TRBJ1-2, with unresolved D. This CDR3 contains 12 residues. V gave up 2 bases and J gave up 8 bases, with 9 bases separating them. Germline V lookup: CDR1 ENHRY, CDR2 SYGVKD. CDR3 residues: CAISEAQGGYTF. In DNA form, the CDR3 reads TGTGCCATCAGTGAGGCCCAAGGGGGCTACACCTTC.

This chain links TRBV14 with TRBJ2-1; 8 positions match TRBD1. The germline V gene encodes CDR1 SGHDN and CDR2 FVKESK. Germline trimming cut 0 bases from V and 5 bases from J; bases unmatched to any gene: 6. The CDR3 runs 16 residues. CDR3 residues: CASSQDRGRLDNEQFF. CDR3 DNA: TGTGCCAGCAGCCAAGACAGGGGGCGCTTGGACAATGAGCAGTTCTTC.

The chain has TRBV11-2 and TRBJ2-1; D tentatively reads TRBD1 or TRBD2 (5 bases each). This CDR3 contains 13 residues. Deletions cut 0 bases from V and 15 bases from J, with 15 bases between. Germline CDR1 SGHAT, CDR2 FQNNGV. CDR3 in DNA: TGTGCCAGCAGCTTAGATCGTTCAGGGCGGGCGTTCTTC. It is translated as CASSLDRSGRAFF.

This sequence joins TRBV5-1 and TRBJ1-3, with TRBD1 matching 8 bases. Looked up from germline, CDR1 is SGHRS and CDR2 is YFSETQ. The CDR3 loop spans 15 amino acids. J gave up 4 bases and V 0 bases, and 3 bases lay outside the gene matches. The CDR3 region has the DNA TGCGCCAGCAGCTTGGCCAGGGGGCCGGGAAACACCATATATTTT. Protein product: CASSLARGPGNTIYF.

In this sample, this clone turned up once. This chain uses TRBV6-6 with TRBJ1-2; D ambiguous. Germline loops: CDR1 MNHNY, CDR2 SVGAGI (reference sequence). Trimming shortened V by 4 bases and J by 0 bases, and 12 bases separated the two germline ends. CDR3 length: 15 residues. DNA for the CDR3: TGTGCCAGCAGTTCTAGGAGAACGACTAACTATGGCTACACCTTC. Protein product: CASSSRRTTNYGYTF.

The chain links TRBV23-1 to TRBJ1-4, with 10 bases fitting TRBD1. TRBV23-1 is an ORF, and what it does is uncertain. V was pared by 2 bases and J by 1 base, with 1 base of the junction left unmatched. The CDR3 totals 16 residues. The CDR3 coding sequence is TGCGCCAGCAGTCAAGGGGACAGGGGAACTAATGAAAAACTGTTTTTT. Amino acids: CASSQGDRGTNEKLFF.

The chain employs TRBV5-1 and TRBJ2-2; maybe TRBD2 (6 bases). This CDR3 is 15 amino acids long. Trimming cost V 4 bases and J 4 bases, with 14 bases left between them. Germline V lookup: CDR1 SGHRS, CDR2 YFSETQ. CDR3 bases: TGCGCCAGCAGCGATCGACTAGGGAGCACCGGGGAGCTGTTTTTT. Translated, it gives CASSDRLGSTGELFF.

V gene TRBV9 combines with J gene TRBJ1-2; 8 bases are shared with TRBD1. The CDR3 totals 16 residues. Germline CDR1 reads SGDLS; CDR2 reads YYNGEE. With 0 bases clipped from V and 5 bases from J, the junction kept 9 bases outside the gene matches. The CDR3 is CASSVATGQGIYGYTF. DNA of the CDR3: TGTGCCAGCAGCGTAGCTACTGGACAGGGAATTTATGGCTACACCTTC. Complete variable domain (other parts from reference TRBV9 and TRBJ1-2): DSGVTQTPKHLITATGQRVTLRCSPRSGDLSVYWYQQSLDQGLQFLIQYYNGEERAKGNILERFSAQQFPDLHSELNLSSLELGDSALYFCASSVATGQGIYGYTFGSGTRLTVV.

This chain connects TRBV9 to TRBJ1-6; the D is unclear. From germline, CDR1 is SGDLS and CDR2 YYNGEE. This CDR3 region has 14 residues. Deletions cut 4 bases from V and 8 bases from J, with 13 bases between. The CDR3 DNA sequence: TGTGCCAGCAGCCTGACCCAAAAGGATTCACCCCTCCACTTT. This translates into CASSLTQKDSPLHF.